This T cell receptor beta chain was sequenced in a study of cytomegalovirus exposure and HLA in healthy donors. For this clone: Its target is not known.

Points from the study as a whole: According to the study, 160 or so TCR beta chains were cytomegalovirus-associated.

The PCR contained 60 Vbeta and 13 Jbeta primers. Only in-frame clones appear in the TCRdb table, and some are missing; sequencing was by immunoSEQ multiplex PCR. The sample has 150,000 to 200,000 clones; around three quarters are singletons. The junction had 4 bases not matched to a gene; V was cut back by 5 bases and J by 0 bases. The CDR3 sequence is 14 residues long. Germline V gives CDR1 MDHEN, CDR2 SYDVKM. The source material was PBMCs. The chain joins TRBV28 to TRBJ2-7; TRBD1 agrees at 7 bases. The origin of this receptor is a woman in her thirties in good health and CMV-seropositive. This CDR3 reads CASSTTGHSYEQYF. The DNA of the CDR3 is TGTGCCAGCAGTACGACAGGGCACTCCTACGAGCAGTACTTC.